Listed below are T cell receptor beta chains from one sample, sequenced in a study of regulatory T cells in long-lasting Graves disease. TCRdb itself ran the multiplex PCR reads through MiXCR, one entry per CDR3 protein. The sample shows under 450,000 distinct CDR3 sequences, about a sixth of them seen only once. Separately, the same data were catalogued under a study of T cells in Graves' hyperthyroidism and ophthalmopathy.

The starting material was peripheral blood mononuclear cells (PBMCs), obtained at new diagnosis, from a patient treated with antithyroid drugs. All receptors derive from a woman younger than 30 with Graves disease. CDR3s include the opening cysteine and the closing phenylalanine or tryptophan. A D gene is named only where the DNA matches it firmly. Not all rows give a size; the values are once, few, many and, for expanded clones, a class.

clone size: many; V gene: TRBV5-4; J gene: TRBJ2-3; D gene: TRBD2; CDR3 protein: CASSLFGGGRTDTQYF; CDR3 DNA: TGTGCCAGCAGCTTGTTTGGGGGAGGGAGGACAGATACGCAGTATTTT
clone size: many; V gene: TRBV7-8; J gene: TRBJ1-1; D gene: -; CDR3 protein: CASSPFGRLTEAFF; CDR3 DNA: TGTGCCAGCAGCCCATTCGGACGTCTTACTGAAGCTTTCTTT
clone size: many; V gene: TRBV5-1; J gene: TRBJ2-5; D gene: TRBD2; CDR3 protein: CASSLTSGRTETQYF; CDR3 DNA: TGCGCCAGCAGCTTAACTAGCGGGAGGACGGAGACCCAGTACTTC
clone size: -; V gene: TRBV29-1; J gene: TRBJ2-1; D gene: TRBD2; CDR3 protein: CSVEENAGVSYNEQFF; CDR3 DNA: TGCAGCGTTGAAGAAAACGCGGGGGTATCCTACAATGAGCAGTTCTTC
clone size: -; V gene: TRBV6-5; J gene: TRBJ2-2; D gene: -; CDR3 protein: CASSYSGRRGELFF; CDR3 DNA: TGTGCCAGCAGTTACAGTGGCCGGAGGGGGGAGCTGTTTTTT
clone size: many; V gene: TRBV20-1; J gene: TRBJ2-2; D gene: TRBD2; CDR3 protein: CSARERTSGYTGELFF; CDR3 DNA: TGCAGTGCTAGGGAACGGACTAGCGGTTACACCGGGGAGCTGTTTTTT
clone size: few; V gene: TRBV3-1; J gene: TRBJ1-2; D gene: -; CDR3 protein: CASSQVGVNYGYTF; CDR3 DNA: TGTGCCAGCAGCCAAGTAGGGGTTAACTATGGCTACACCTTC
clone size: many; V gene: TRBV11-2; J gene: TRBJ1-1; D gene: -; CDR3 protein: CASSPHRLTREAFF; CDR3 DNA: TGTGCCAGCAGCCCGCATAGACTCACGCGTGAAGCTTTCTTT
clone size: -; V gene: TRBV19; J gene: TRBJ1-2; D gene: -; CDR3 protein: CASSIPLLERPPNYGYTF; CDR3 DNA: TGTGCCAGTAGTATCCCTCTTTTGGAGAGACCACCTAACTATGGCTACACCTTC
clone size: many; V gene: TRBV2; J gene: TRBJ1-4; D gene: TRBD1; CDR3 protein: CASLDRGQEKLFF; CDR3 DNA: TGTGCCAGCCTGGACAGGGGGCAGGAAAAACTGTTTTTT